This record concerns one TCR beta chain sequence. Antigen specificity is unknown. The entry originates in a study of Ad26.COV2.S vaccination and SARS-CoV-2 variants. Turning to the study itself: A participant enrolled in the COV1001 Ad26.COV2.S trial arm provided the sample. General study points: Marked by substantial breadth, spike-specific CD8+ and CD4+ T cell responses were reportedly seen after vaccination.

Described treatment: 15 to 20 received Ad26.COV2.S at low or high dose, single or two shots; about 5 received placebo; per-sample allocation not given. Collection of the samples took place on day 63 after the first injection of vaccine or placebo. Some clones are missing from TCRdb's copy, which holds only in-frame ones; the method was immunoSEQ multiplex PCR. Of almost 400,000 clones listed, 89% were seen once; the top ten hold around 2%. The germline gives CDR1 KGHSH, CDR2 LQKENI. The trim removed 4 bases at V and 2 bases at J, leaving 19 bases unmatched. This CDR3 is 19 amino acids long. This sequence was found in a person aged 18-65 years who received the Ad26.COV2.S COVID-19 vaccine or a placebo. This chain joins TRBV18 and TRBJ2-7, with 8 positions matching TRBD2. The sample here was peripheral blood, taken in a trial of Ad26.COV2.S vaccine versus placebo. CDR3 nucleotide sequence: TGTGCCAGCTCACTACGCCTGGGAGGAACAGCGGGGGACGCCTACGAGCAGTACTTC. Its protein is CASSLRLGGTAGDAYEQYF.